This is a list of T cell receptor beta chains from one sample in a study of T cells generated in artificial thymic organoids. MiXCR, run by TCRdb on the 5' RACE reads, gives a single entry per CDR3 protein. The sample lists about 5,600 distinct CDR3 sequences, around 30% occurring once. Input material: naive CD8+ T cells from blood. The receptors here all came from a human donor who gave cord blood stem cells for thymic organoid culture, a cardiac surgery patient who gave postnatal thymus, or a blood donor (not recorded which). Each CDR3 is given without its conserved first and last residue. The size of a clone is reported for some rows only, either as once, few or many, or as a class for expanded clones.

. | TRBV7-6 | ASSLEVNSPLH
medium-sized | TRBV4-1 | ASSQGRGQPQH
. | TRBV7-3 | ASSLGLAGSNEQF
medium-sized | TRBV7-9 | ASSPGQHIEKLF
. | TRBV6-5 | ASSYGAFTEAF
few | TRBV5-6 | ASSFGLYEQY
medium-sized | TRBV6-1 | ASTIGKRNQPQH
medium-sized | TRBV29-1 | SVEDGPNYGYT
. | TRBV25-1 | ASSPGRQGDGYT
medium-sized | TRBV7-2 | ASSLAGREREQF
few | TRBV27 | ASSASHRDSYNEQF
medium-sized | TRBV28 | ASSTDWAINTGELF
few | TRBV7-9 | ASSFPGQGLQDGELF
. | TRBV10-3 | AISETSGGANTQY
medium-sized | TRBV4-1 | ASSSPGAVYEQY
few | TRBV2 | ASRAGRSYNEQF
few | TRBV23-1 | ASSQFGDRTNTGELF
. | TRBV4-1 | ASSQDAASGSRNEQF
medium-sized | TRBV12-3/TRBV12-4 | ASSDSDRQETQY
. | TRBV7-3 | ASSLGQNEQF
medium-sized | TRBV5-1 | ASSSGGTGELF
. | TRBV27 | ASSLSNGGVGHEQY
medium-sized | TRBV27 | ASSFRTGAYEQY
. | TRBV6-2/TRBV6-3 | ASSFRPGQDSYSNQPQH
. | TRBV6-1 | ASSEDPGASGRLKF
. | TRBV29-1 | SVATGTPGYEQY
. | TRBV7-8 | ASSTVRGIQETQY
. | TRBV29-1 | SVVLLAGQETQY
. | TRBV20-1 | SAPKDSLNTEAF
medium-sized | TRBV14 | ASSQDAGRTYEQY
. | TRBV12-2 | ASRQTSGFRQLNQPQH
medium-sized | TRBV7-3 | ASSLPTGDPPSGAF
. | TRBV9 | ASTRNRLAGGASTDTQY
medium-sized | TRBV4-1 | ASSLEKNSGNTIY
. | TRBV15 | ATSRDGPVSGDSYT
. | TRBV7-3 | ASSLVGSGETQY
. | TRBV5-6 | VSSLALAGGPGEQF
medium-sized | TRBV6-6 | ASSYTGDTEAF
. | TRBV21-1 | ASSKGRGVSQH
medium-sized | TRBV5-1 | ASSLGQGSQPQH
medium-sized | TRBV2 | ASRRTLSSYNEQF
few | TRBV7-8 | ASSFLGSTF
. | TRBV4-2 | ASSQDSTGSSYEQY
medium-sized | TRBV4-1 | ASSQGPQTGTSAEAF
. | TRBV7-2 | ASSRPVAGAGTDTQY
. | TRBV5-6 | ASSFMGQASYEQY
. | TRBV5-4 | ASSKPTNTGELF